A selection of T cell receptor beta chains follows, all from one sample in a study of cytomegalovirus exposure and HLA in healthy donors. This table comes from immunoSEQ multiplex PCR, and its TCRdb copy is limited to in-frame clones, with some not included. Recorded for this sample: some 40,000 clones. Specimen: PBMCs. These receptor sequences come from a male donor in good health and CMV-seronegative. Each CDR3 is given with its conserved first and last residue. D genes are given only for firm matches.

J gene	V gene	D gene	CDR3 DNA	CDR3 protein
TRBJ1-2	TRBV6-1	TRBD1	TGTGCCAGCAGTGAAGTTGCCGCCCCACAGGGGGAGGGCTACACCTTC	CASSEVAAPQGEGYTF
TRBJ2-7	TRBV5-1	TRBD1	TGCGCCAGCGGAACAGGGGGGCTTGCCTACGAGCAGTACTTC	CASGTGGLAYEQYF
TRBJ1-4	TRBV7-2	TRBD1	TGTGCCAGTAGCCTGGGACAGGGGGCAACTAATGAAAAACTGTTTTTT	CASSLGQGATNEKLFF
TRBJ2-5	TRBV11-2	-	TGTGCCAGCAGCTTCCCCTGGCGGGGCTCGGAGACCCAGTACTTC	CASSFPWRGSETQYF
TRBJ2-7	TRBV7-2	-	TGTGCCAGCAGCTTAGCCGAGGATACCTACGAGCAGTACTTC	CASSLAEDTYEQYF
TRBJ1-1	TRBV18	-	TGTGCCAGCTCACTCAAACAGGACAGGAACACTGAAGCTTTCTTT	CASSLKQDRNTEAFF
TRBJ1-1	TRBV27	-	TGTGCCAGCAGGTTGAGGGTCACGGACGGCACTGAAGCTTTCTTT	CASRLRVTDGTEAFF
TRBJ2-7	TRBV19	TRBD2	TGTGCCAGTAGTATAGAAGGGGAGGGTACGTACGAGCAGTACTTC	CASSIEGEGTYEQYF
TRBJ2-5	TRBV13	-	TGTGCCACCACAGCAGGTACCGAAGAGACCCAGTACTTC	CATTAGTEETQYF
TRBJ1-1	TRBV27	TRBD1	TGTGCCAGCAGTTCTTTGTACAGGGGGAGGGACACTGAAGCTTTCTTT	CASSSLYRGRDTEAFF
TRBJ1-2	TRBV6-6	TRBD1	TGTGCCAGCAGTACAGGGACAGCTAACTATGGCTACACCTTC	CASSTGTANYGYTF
TRBJ1-5	TRBV5-1	TRBD1	TGCGCCAGCAGCTTGCGGGGACAGATCGATCAGCCCCAGCATTTT	CASSLRGQIDQPQHF
TRBJ1-5	TRBV2	TRBD1	TGTGCCAGCCACAGGGGGGAGAATCAGCCCCAGCATTTT	CASHRGENQPQHF
TRBJ1-2	TRBV28	TRBD1	TGTGCCAGCAGGACAGGGTCGGTGGACTATGGCTACACCTTC	CASRTGSVDYGYTF
TRBJ1-1	TRBV14	-	TGTGCCAGCAGCCAAGGGGTCCGGGGTAGGAACACTGAAGCTTTCTTT	CASSQGVRGRNTEAFF
TRBJ1-6	TRBV18	-	TGTGCCAGCTCACCTCTTCAGGAACGTTCACCCCTCCACTTT	CASSPLQERSPLHF
TRBJ1-3	TRBV7-7	-	TGTGCCAGCAGCGACGGGGGGGCTGGAAACACCATATATTTT	CASSDGGAGNTIYF
TRBJ1-2	TRBV5-4	-	TGTGCCAGCAAACACGGTCCGGGGGGGCGAAACTATGGCTACACCTTC	CASKHGPGGRNYGYTF
TRBJ2-3	TRBV7-8	-	TGTGCCAGCAGAAGTCAGGGTCCCCGCACAGATACGCAGTATTTT	CASRSQGPRTDTQYF
TRBJ2-7	TRBV7-2	-	TGTGCCAGCAGCTCACAGGGATGGGGCTACGAGCAGTACTTC	CASSSQGWGYEQYF
TRBJ1-2	TRBV7-2	TRBD1	TGTGCCAGCAGCTTATGGCAGGGGGCAGGCGGCTACACCTTC	CASSLWQGAGGYTF
TRBJ2-3	TRBV5-1	-	TGCGCCAGCAGCCCCGGACAGTCCACAGATACGCAGTATTTT	CASSPGQSTDTQYF
TRBJ1-3	TRBV4-2	-	TGTGCCAGCAGCCAAGATGGGACAATCTCTGGAAACACCATATATTTT	CASSQDGTISGNTIYF
TRBJ1-6	TRBV7-8	-	TGTGCCAGCAGCTTAGCGATGGGAGGGGGGAATTCACCCCTCCACTTT	CASSLAMGGGNSPLHF
TRBJ2-7	TRBV6-4	-	TGTGCCAGCAGTGGACTAGGTGAACTCTACGAGCAGTACTTC	CASSGLGELYEQYF
TRBJ1-2	TRBV25-1	TRBD1	TGTGCCAGCAGTGCCAGGGGGCGGATCGACTATGGCTACACCTTC	CASSARGRIDYGYTF
TRBJ2-2	TRBV2	TRBD2	TGTGCCAGCTTCTCGCGGGGGGGTGTGACCGGGGAGCTGTTTTTT	CASFSRGGVTGELFF
TRBJ1-1	TRBV6-6	TRBD1	TGTGCCAGCAGTTACAACAGGGGGGACACTGAAGCTTTCTTT	CASSYNRGDTEAFF